The rows below give T cell receptor beta chains drawn from one sample of a study of response to subunit inactivated influenza vaccine. TCRdb re-analysed the RT-PCR reads in MiXCR, keeping a single row per CDR3 protein. There are 200,000 to 250,000 distinct CDR3 sequences in the sample; 12% occur only once, and under 10% lies in the top ten. This specimen was non-naive T cells sorted from PBMCs, taken roughly 2 weeks before vaccination. The receptors derive from a man aged 50 to 59 who received an inactivated influenza vaccine. CDR3s leave out the opening cysteine and the closing phenylalanine or tryptophan. Fields, in order: D gene, J gene, V gene, CDR3 protein. The D gene is left open where the match is weak.

d_call: .; j_call: TRBJ2-7; v_call: TRBV7-9; cdr3_aa: ASSPGNLNEQY
d_call: .; j_call: TRBJ2-7; v_call: TRBV9; cdr3_aa: ASSPRTESYEQC
d_call: TRBD2; j_call: TRBJ2-3; v_call: TRBV4-2; cdr3_aa: ASSQELGLAATDTQY
d_call: .; j_call: TRBJ1-1; v_call: TRBV6-1; cdr3_aa: ASFMSTAHTEAF
d_call: .; j_call: TRBJ2-2; v_call: TRBV5-1; cdr3_aa: ASSLPGLNTGELF
d_call: .; j_call: TRBJ1-1; v_call: TRBV29-1; cdr3_aa: SVFWVEAF
d_call: .; j_call: TRBJ2-6; v_call: TRBV18; cdr3_aa: ASSRQISGANVLT
d_call: .; j_call: TRBJ2-2; v_call: TRBV7-8; cdr3_aa: ASSLKIRTINTGELF
d_call: .; j_call: TRBJ1-6; v_call: TRBV4-1; cdr3_aa: ASSLRQTNSPLH
d_call: .; j_call: TRBJ2-1; v_call: TRBV7-2; cdr3_aa: ASSLGTREF
d_call: .; j_call: TRBJ2-7; v_call: TRBV12-3/TRBV12-4; cdr3_aa: ARSYRGHSYEQY
d_call: .; j_call: TRBJ2-6; v_call: TRBV18; cdr3_aa: ASSPLPLPTARSGANVLT
d_call: TRBD2; j_call: TRBJ2-3; v_call: TRBV3-1; cdr3_aa: ASSPPAGGPDTQY
d_call: .; j_call: TRBJ1-3; v_call: TRBV28; cdr3_aa: ASNQVTVSRNTIY
d_call: .; j_call: TRBJ1-2; v_call: TRBV10-3; cdr3_aa: AISDNSRANYGYT
d_call: TRBD1; j_call: TRBJ1-2; v_call: TRBV28; cdr3_aa: ASSSFIIRTGGIYGYT
d_call: TRBD1; j_call: TRBJ2-7; v_call: TRBV3-1; cdr3_aa: ASSPHTTGYEQY
d_call: TRBD2; j_call: TRBJ2-2; v_call: TRBV20-1; cdr3_aa: SARDLAGGHTGELF
d_call: .; j_call: TRBJ1-3; v_call: TRBV19; cdr3_aa: ASSIGQRNTIY
d_call: .; j_call: TRBJ2-1; v_call: TRBV19; cdr3_aa: ASSSRVHTYNEQF
d_call: .; j_call: TRBJ2-5; v_call: TRBV20-1; cdr3_aa: SARDSASRETQY
d_call: .; j_call: TRBJ1-2; v_call: TRBV28; cdr3_aa: ASSTPHT
d_call: .; j_call: TRBJ2-1; v_call: TRBV10-3; cdr3_aa: AIRSRRGPYNEQF
d_call: .; j_call: TRBJ1-1; v_call: TRBV6-5; cdr3_aa: ASSYSTTGVTEAF
d_call: .; j_call: TRBJ2-7; v_call: TRBV12-3/TRBV12-4; cdr3_aa: ASSKTLYEQY
d_call: .; j_call: TRBJ2-5; v_call: TRBV20-1; cdr3_aa: SARSRTETQY